This TCR beta chain was obtained from a study of T cell clonotyping in hematopoietic cell transplantation. The germline CDR1 and CDR2 sequences are MNHNY and SVGAGI (reference sequence). V was cut by 2 bases and J by 3 bases, with 11 bases left in between. The CDR3 is 15 residues long. This clone was counted a single time. Its antigen remains unidentified. Assay used: immunoSEQ multiplex PCR; TCRdb lists only in-frame clones, some missing. Of more than 55,000 clones listed, 85% to 95% were seen once; the top ten hold 1.6%. Regarding the study as a whole: Graft donor and pretransplant recipient Inverse Simpson Index values predicted broader posttransplant TCR diversity. At the given depth, recipient repertoires were over 95% de novo clonotypes. After transplant, recipient diversity fell while pathologically expanded clonotypes grew through day 180. No sorting was done, leaving CD4 and CD8 contributions mixed.

Material for sequencing was peripheral blood mononuclear cells. This clonotype was sampled from a man between 50 and 59 years old in good health. Some clones in this sample may be carry-over from other donors' samples. The genes are TRBV6-6 and TRBJ1-5; no reliable D call. This CDR3 reads CASSYHWGNNQPQHF. The CDR3 DNA reads TGTGCCAGCAGTTACCACTGGGGTAACAATCAGCCCCAGCATTTT.